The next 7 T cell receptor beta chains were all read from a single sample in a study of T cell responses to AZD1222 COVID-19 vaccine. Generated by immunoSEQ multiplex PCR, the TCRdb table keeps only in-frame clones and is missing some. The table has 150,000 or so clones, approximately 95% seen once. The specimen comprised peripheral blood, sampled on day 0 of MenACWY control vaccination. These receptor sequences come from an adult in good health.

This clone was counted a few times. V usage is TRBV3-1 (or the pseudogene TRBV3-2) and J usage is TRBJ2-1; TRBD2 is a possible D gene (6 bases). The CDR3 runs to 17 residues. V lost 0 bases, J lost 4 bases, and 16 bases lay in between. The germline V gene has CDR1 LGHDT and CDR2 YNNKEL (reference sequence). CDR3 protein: CASSQEVGRESYNEQFF. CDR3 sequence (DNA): TGTGCCAGCAGCCAAGAAGTCGGCCGGGAGAGTTACAATGAGCAGTTCTTC.

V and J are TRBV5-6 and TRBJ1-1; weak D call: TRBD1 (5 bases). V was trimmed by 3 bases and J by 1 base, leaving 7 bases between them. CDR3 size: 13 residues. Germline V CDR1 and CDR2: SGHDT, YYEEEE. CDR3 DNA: TGTGCCAGCAGCTCCACAGGGAACACTGAAGCTTTCTTT. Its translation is CASSSTGNTEAFF.

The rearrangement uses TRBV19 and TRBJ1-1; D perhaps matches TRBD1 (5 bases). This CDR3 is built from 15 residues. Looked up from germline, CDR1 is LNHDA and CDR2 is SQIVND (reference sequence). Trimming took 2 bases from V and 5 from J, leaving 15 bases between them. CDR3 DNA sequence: TGTGCCAGTAGTATACGAACAGGCCCGGGGACTGAAGCTTTCTTT. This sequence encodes CASSIRTGPGTEAFF.

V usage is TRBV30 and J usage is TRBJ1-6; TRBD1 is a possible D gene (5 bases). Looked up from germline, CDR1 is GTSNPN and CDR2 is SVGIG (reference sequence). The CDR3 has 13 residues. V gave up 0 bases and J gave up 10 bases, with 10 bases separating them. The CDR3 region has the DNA TGTGCCTGGAGTGTGAACGGGGGATCACCCCTCCACTTT. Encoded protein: CAWSVNGGSPLHF.

DNA of the CDR3: TGTGCCAGCAGCCAACCTTCGGCAGTAAATTCACCCCTCCACTTT. Translation: CASSQPSAVNSPLHF. The rearrangement links TRBV14 to TRBJ1-6; D not resolved. Germline assignment: CDR1 SGHDN and CDR2 FVKESK. This CDR3 contains 15 residues. V lost 2 bases and J 7 bases, leaving 12 bases between the germline ends.

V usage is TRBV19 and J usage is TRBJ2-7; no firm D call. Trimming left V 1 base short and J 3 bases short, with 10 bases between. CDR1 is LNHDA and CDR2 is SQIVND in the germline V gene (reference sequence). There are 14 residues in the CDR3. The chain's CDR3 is CASSIGGDFYEQYF. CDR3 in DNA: TGTGCCAGTAGTATAGGTGGGGATTTCTACGAGCAGTACTTC.

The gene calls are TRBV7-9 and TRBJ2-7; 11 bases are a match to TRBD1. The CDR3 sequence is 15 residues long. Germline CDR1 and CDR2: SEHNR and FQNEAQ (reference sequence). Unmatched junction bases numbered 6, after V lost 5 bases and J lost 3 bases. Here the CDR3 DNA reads TGTGCCAGCAGCCCTCTAGGGACAGGGGGCTACGAGCAGTACTTC. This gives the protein CASSPLGTGGYEQYF.